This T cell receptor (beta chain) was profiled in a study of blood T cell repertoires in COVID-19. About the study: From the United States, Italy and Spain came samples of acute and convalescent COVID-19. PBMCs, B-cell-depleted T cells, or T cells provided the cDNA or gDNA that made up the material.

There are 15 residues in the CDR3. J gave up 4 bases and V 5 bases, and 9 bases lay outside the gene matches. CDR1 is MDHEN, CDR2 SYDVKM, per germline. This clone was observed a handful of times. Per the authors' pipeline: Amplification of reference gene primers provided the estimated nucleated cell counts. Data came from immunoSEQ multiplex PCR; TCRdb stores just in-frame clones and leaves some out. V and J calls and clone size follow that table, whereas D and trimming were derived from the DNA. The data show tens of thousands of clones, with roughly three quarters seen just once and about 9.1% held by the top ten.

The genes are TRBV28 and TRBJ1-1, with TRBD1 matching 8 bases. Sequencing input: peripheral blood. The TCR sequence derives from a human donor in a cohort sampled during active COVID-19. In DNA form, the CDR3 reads TGTGCCAGCAGTCCCTGGACAGGGATGGTCACTGAAGCTTTCTTT. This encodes CASSPWTGMVTEAFF.